Listed below are T cell receptor beta chains from one sample, sequenced in a study of blood T cell repertoires in COVID-19. Libraries were prepared by immunoSEQ multiplex PCR; TCRdb keeps only in-frame clonotypes and omits some of them. The data hold 200,000 to 250,000 clones, with roughly four fifths observed a single time. Sequencing used peripheral blood. These receptors were collected from a man aged 25-45 years who had recovered from COVID-19. The CDR3 runs from the conserved cysteine through the conserved F or W. The D gene is left open where the match is weak. Only some rows state a clone size, as once, few, many or a class for expanded clones.

d_call: TRBD2; j_call: TRBJ2-1; clone_size: -; v_call: TRBV12-5; cdr3_nt: TGTGCTAGTGTCCTGGGGGTAGCGGGGGCGAACAGAGAGCAGTTCTTC; cdr3_aa: CASVLGVAGANREQFF
d_call: -; j_call: TRBJ2-3; clone_size: many; v_call: TRBV27; cdr3_nt: TGTGCCAGCAGTTTAGACAACACAGATACGCAGTATTTT; cdr3_aa: CASSLDNTDTQYF
d_call: -; j_call: TRBJ1-2; clone_size: -; v_call: TRBV5-5; cdr3_nt: TGTGCCAGCCGCTCGGTAGGGGCTAACTATGGCTACACCTTC; cdr3_aa: CASRSVGANYGYTF
d_call: TRBD1; j_call: TRBJ1-2; clone_size: -; v_call: TRBV4-2; cdr3_nt: TGTGCCAGCAGCCGACAGGGGAACGACTATGGCTACACCTTC; cdr3_aa: CASSRQGNDYGYTF
d_call: -; j_call: TRBJ2-5; clone_size: -; v_call: TRBV10-3; cdr3_nt: TGTGCCATCAGTGAAGGAGGGGGGGCCTCAGAGACCCAGTACTTC; cdr3_aa: CAISEGGGASETQYF
d_call: -; j_call: TRBJ2-3; clone_size: -; v_call: TRBV6-5; cdr3_nt: TGTGCCAGCAGTTACTCCTTCAGTTTTGAGTATTTT; cdr3_aa: CASSYSFSFEYF
d_call: -; j_call: TRBJ2-7; clone_size: -; v_call: TRBV5-6; cdr3_nt: TGTGCCAGCAGCTTGGTTAGCGCGTCCTCCTACGAGCAGTACTTC; cdr3_aa: CASSLVSASSYEQYF
d_call: -; j_call: TRBJ2-1; clone_size: once; v_call: TRBV18; cdr3_nt: TGTGCCAGCTCACCACGGGGAGGCCCCCTGGATGAGCAGTTCTTC; cdr3_aa: CASSPRGGPLDEQFF
d_call: TRBD1; j_call: TRBJ1-5; clone_size: -; v_call: TRBV19; cdr3_nt: TGTGCCACTCAATCGGACAGGTTGGTTAATCAGCCCCAGCATTTT; cdr3_aa: CATQSDRLVNQPQHF
d_call: -; j_call: TRBJ2-5; clone_size: medium-sized; v_call: TRBV9; cdr3_nt: TGTGCCAGCAGCGGAGACAGGAAGACCCAGTACTTC; cdr3_aa: CASSGDRKTQYF
d_call: TRBD1; j_call: TRBJ2-7; clone_size: -; v_call: TRBV2; cdr3_nt: TGTGCCAGCGGTCGACAGGGGGAATCCTACGAGCAGTACTTC; cdr3_aa: CASGRQGESYEQYF
d_call: -; j_call: TRBJ1-4; clone_size: -; v_call: TRBV5-1; cdr3_nt: TGCGCCAGCAGCTTGGAAGGAGGTTCTAATGAAAAACTGTTTTTT; cdr3_aa: CASSLEGGSNEKLFF
d_call: -; j_call: TRBJ1-3; clone_size: once; v_call: TRBV14; cdr3_nt: TGTGCCAGCAGCCAAGTCGGGGGGAGCTCTGGAAACACCATATATTTT; cdr3_aa: CASSQVGGSSGNTIYF
d_call: -; j_call: TRBJ2-3; clone_size: once; v_call: TRBV11-2; cdr3_nt: TGTGCCACCCAAACATCAGATACGCAGTATTTT; cdr3_aa: CATQTSDTQYF
d_call: TRBD2; j_call: TRBJ2-1; clone_size: -; v_call: TRBV5-1; cdr3_nt: TGCGCCAGCAGCTCAGGACTAGCGGGGGAAGGTGAGCAGTTCTTC; cdr3_aa: CASSSGLAGEGEQFF
d_call: TRBD2; j_call: TRBJ2-1; clone_size: -; v_call: TRBV20-1; cdr3_nt: TGCAGTGCTAGTAGGACTAGCGGGGCCCTGGGCAATGAGCAGTTCTTC; cdr3_aa: CSASRTSGALGNEQFF
d_call: -; j_call: TRBJ1-5; clone_size: -; v_call: TRBV28; cdr3_nt: TGTGCCAGCAGTTTCCCGAATCAGCCCCAGCATTTT; cdr3_aa: CASSFPNQPQHF
d_call: -; j_call: TRBJ2-3; clone_size: -; v_call: TRBV9; cdr3_nt: TGTGCCAGCAGCGTAGATGGGGGGTTCACAGATACGCAGTATTTT; cdr3_aa: CASSVDGGFTDTQYF
d_call: -; j_call: TRBJ1-4; clone_size: -; v_call: TRBV6-6; cdr3_nt: TGTGCCAGCAGTTACCTTGCCGGGTCCAAAGGGGTTCTGTTTTTT; cdr3_aa: CASSYLAGSKGVLFF
d_call: -; j_call: TRBJ2-3; clone_size: -; v_call: TRBV5-1; cdr3_nt: TGCGCCAGCAGCTTGGTTGTTCGGGATACGCAGTATTTT; cdr3_aa: CASSLVVRDTQYF
d_call: TRBD1; j_call: TRBJ2-5; clone_size: -; v_call: TRBV24-1; cdr3_nt: TGTGCCACCAGTGATGGCGGACAGGGACAAGAGACCCAGTACTTC; cdr3_aa: CATSDGGQGQETQYF
d_call: -; j_call: TRBJ1-5; clone_size: -; v_call: TRBV28; cdr3_nt: TGTGCCAGTAGTCCGGGGGGCAATGAAAATCAGCCCCAGCATTTT; cdr3_aa: CASSPGGNENQPQHF
d_call: -; j_call: TRBJ1-2; clone_size: once; v_call: TRBV5-6; cdr3_nt: TGTGCCGGCCTAGAACGGGGTTCGAACTATGGCTACACCTTC; cdr3_aa: CAGLERGSNYGYTF
d_call: TRBD2; j_call: TRBJ2-1; clone_size: few; v_call: TRBV19; cdr3_nt: TGTGCCAGTAGTATCGACCCGGGACTAGCGGGATCCTACAATGAGCAGTTCTTC; cdr3_aa: CASSIDPGLAGSYNEQFF
d_call: -; j_call: TRBJ2-3; clone_size: -; v_call: TRBV7-8; cdr3_nt: TGTGCCAGCAGCCTAGGACTGGCTGGCACAGATACGCAGTATTTT; cdr3_aa: CASSLGLAGTDTQYF
d_call: TRBD2; j_call: TRBJ2-7; clone_size: -; v_call: TRBV4-2; cdr3_nt: TGTGCCAGCAGCCAAGAAGAAAGCGGGGGGGTAACCTACGAGCAGTACTTC; cdr3_aa: CASSQEESGGVTYEQYF
d_call: -; j_call: TRBJ1-5; clone_size: -; v_call: TRBV5-5; cdr3_nt: TGTGCCAGCAGCTTGGAGGGGGTTAGCAATCAGCCCCAGCATTTT; cdr3_aa: CASSLEGVSNQPQHF